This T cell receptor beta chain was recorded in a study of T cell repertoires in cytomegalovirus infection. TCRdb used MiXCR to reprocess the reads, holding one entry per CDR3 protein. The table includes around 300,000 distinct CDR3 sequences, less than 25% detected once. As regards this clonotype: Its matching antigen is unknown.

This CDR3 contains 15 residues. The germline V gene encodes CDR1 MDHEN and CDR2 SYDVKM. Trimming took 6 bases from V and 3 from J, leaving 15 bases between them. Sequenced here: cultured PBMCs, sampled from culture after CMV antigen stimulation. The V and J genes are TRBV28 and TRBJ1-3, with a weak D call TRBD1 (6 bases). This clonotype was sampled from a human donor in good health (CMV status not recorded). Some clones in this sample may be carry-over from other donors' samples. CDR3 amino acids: CASRTLKGVGNTIYF. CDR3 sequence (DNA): TGTGCCAGCAGGACATTGAAGGGGGTTGGAAACACCATATATTTT.